This T cell receptor (beta chain) appears in the sequencing data of a study of cytomegalovirus exposure and HLA in healthy donors. Looking at the study overall: The study's early data release held some 85 million unique TCRs from HLA-typed donors.

Vbeta (60) and Jbeta (13) primers were used in the PCR. Authors' analysis steps: An analysis that came later counted approximately 76 million unique TCR beta chains, around 10 million shared. Assay used: immunoSEQ multiplex PCR; TCRdb lists only in-frame clones, some missing. V and J calls and clone size come straight from that table; D and trimming were deduced from the DNA. The sample lists approximately 110,000 clones, more than 80% occurring once. In the case of this clone: Its target is not known.

Findings of the study overall: The study designated 164 TCR beta chains cytomegalovirus-associated. Common viral pathogens were later found to be apparently linked to several of the most significant clusters.

Sample: PBMCs. This TCR came from a man between 18 and 35 years old in good health and CMV-seronegative.

CDR3 protein: CASRPGTGDEQYF. The CDR3, as DNA: TGTGCCAGCAGACCCGGGACAGGGGACGAGCAGTACTTC. This sequence joins TRBV19 and TRBJ2-7; 10 positions match TRBD1. Looked up from germline, CDR1 is LNHDA and CDR2 is SQIVND (reference sequence). The CDR3 sequence is 13 residues long. V was clipped by 9 bases and J by 5 bases; unmatched bases: 7.